The T cell receptor (beta chain) described here comes from a study of T cell repertoires in cytomegalovirus infection. Study context: As its CMV epitopes, the study selected recently identified HLA-C-restricted and well-studied HLA-B-restricted targets. Indicated by public TCR beta signatures were CMV infection and matching HLA type. Study results and limitations: Clonotype analysis showed dominance of the ex vivo response by HLA-C-restricted CMV-specific TCR beta clonotypes. Identification of carriers of CMV plus the relevant HLA was performed using cumulative public TCR beta family frequency.

The germline V gene encodes CDR1 SGHTA and CDR2 FQGNSA. The CDR3 covers 15 residues. TCRdb ran MiXCR on the reads and lists one entry per CDR3 protein. The table lists a few hundred thousand distinct CDR3 sequences, roughly 42% of them singletons. To note about this clonotype: Its antigen remains unknown. The junction shows a germline mismatch at one end, possibly a read error.

The material was cultured PBMCs, obtained from culture after CMV antigen stimulation. This TCR was recovered from a human donor in good health (CMV status not recorded). Some clones in this sample may be carry-over from other donors' samples. The V and J genes are TRBV7-2 and TRBJ2-6; a weak D match, TRBD1 (5 bases). In nucleotides, the CDR3 is TGTGCCAGCAGCTTCCCATTTCCTGGGGCCAACCTCCTGACTTTC. As protein: CASSFPFPGANLLTF.